Below are 3 T cell receptor beta chains sequenced from a single sample in a study of blood T cell repertoires in COVID-19. Produced via immunoSEQ multiplex PCR; TCRdb's table is partial and in-frame only. This table has under 250,000 clones, more than 65% appearing once. Input material: peripheral blood. Every receptor here comes from a woman aged 30 to 39 who had recovered from COVID-19.

CDR3 in amino acids: CASSSDRGNTEAFF. CDR3 nucleotide sequence: TGTGCCAGCAGCTCCGACAGGGGGAACACTGAAGCTTTCTTT. The J gene is TRBJ1-1, the V gene TRBV28, with 8 bases lining up with TRBD1. With V trimmed by 6 bases and J by 1 base, 4 bases remained unmatched. Germline V CDR1 and CDR2: MDHEN, SYDVKM. The CDR3 runs 14 residues. The entire variable domain, with the rest obtained from reference TRBV28 and TRBJ1-1, is as follows: DVKVTQSSRYLVKRTGEKVFLECVQDMDHENMFWYRQDPGLGLRLIYFSYDVKMKEKGDIPEGYSVSREKKERFSLILESASTNQTSMYLCASSSDRGNTEAFFGQGTRLTVV.

V and J are TRBV4-1 and TRBJ1-2, with D unresolved. The CDR3 loop spans 14 amino acids. In germline, CDR1 is MGHRA, CDR2 YSYEKL. Trimming took 0 bases from V and 4 from J, leaving 9 bases between them. The CDR3, as DNA: TGCGCCAGCAGCCAAGAGGCGGTTGGCTATGGCTACACCTTC. Amino acids: CASSQEAVGYGYTF.

This clone was counted only a few times. CDR3 DNA: TGTGCCAGCAGCGAGATAAACACTGAAGCTTTCTTT. Protein sequence: CASSEINTEAFF. The rearrangement joins TRBV7-9 to TRBJ1-1, with no clear D. The germline V and J ends were trimmed by 5 bases and 2 bases, with 6 bases remaining between them. The CDR3 is made up of 12 amino acids. In germline, CDR1 is SEHNR, CDR2 FQNEAQ (reference sequence).